This T cell receptor (beta chain) was captured by sequencing in a study of cytomegalovirus exposure and HLA in healthy donors. Findings of the study overall: Cytomegalovirus status was reportedly diagnosed by the classifier with high sensitivity and specificity.

Concerning this clone: No antigen is known for it.

With V trimmed by 7 bases and J by 5 bases, 12 bases remained unmatched. Germline values: CDR1 MNHNY, CDR2 SVGAGI (reference sequence). The CDR3 loop spans 15 amino acids. The study ran its PCR with 60 Vbeta and 13 Jbeta primers. Using immunoSEQ multiplex PCR, the repertoire was profiled, and TCRdb retains in-frame clones only, with some absent. The data hold over 120,000 clones, with 75% to 90% observed a single time. The sequence came from a woman between 25 and 40 years old in good health and CMV-seronegative. Specimen: PBMCs. The chain links TRBV6-6 to TRBJ2-5; TRBD2 matches 8 bases. The CDR3 protein is CASTEGRGVGETQYF. CDR3 coding DNA: TGTGCCAGCACCGAGGGGCGGGGGGTAGGGGAGACCCAGTACTTC.